Below, 20 T cell receptor beta chains from the same sample are listed, as sequenced in a study of T cell repertoires in cytomegalovirus infection. TCRdb called the reads again in MiXCR, with one record for every CDR3 protein. The sample yields 150,000 to 200,000 distinct CDR3 sequences, 13% to 15% seen once. The sample was PBMCs. These receptor sequences come from a human donor in good health (CMV status not recorded). Some clones in this sample may be carry-over from other donors' samples.

This chain connects TRBV14 to TRBJ2-1; 7 nucleotides match TRBD2. The CDR3 loop spans 15 amino acids. With V trimmed by 3 bases and J by 4 bases, 6 bases remained unmatched. Per the germline V gene, CDR1 is SGHDN and CDR2 is FVKESK. The CDR3 sequence is CASSQGLTLYNEQFF. DNA for the CDR3: TGTGCCAGCAGCCAGGGACTAACACTATACAATGAGCAGTTCTTC.

The chain carries TRBV29-1 and TRBJ1-2; D is unclear. CDR3 length: 11 residues. Trimming cost V 2 bases and J 5 bases, with 6 bases left between them. CDR1 and CDR2 from the germline V gene are SQVTM and ANQGSEA. The CDR3 nucleotides are TGCAGCGTTGAATCTCGGTATGGCTACACCTTC. As protein: CSVESRYGYTF.

This clonotype was seen repeatedly, ten times or more. The chain has TRBV28 and TRBJ1-2; the match to TRBD1 covers 10 bases. CDR3 size: 13 residues. After removal of 6 bases from V and 6 bases from J, the junction contained 4 bases not matched to a gene. Looked up from germline, CDR1 is MDHEN and CDR2 is SYDVKM. DNA for the CDR3: TGTGCCAGCAGGATTGGGACAGGGGATGGCTACACCTTC. Translation gives CASRIGTGDGYTF.

This chain uses TRBV12-5 with TRBJ1-5; no clear D. V was trimmed by 5 bases and J by 5 bases, leaving 4 bases between them. Germline V gene lookup returns CDR1 LGHNT and CDR2 FRNRAP. This CDR3 spans 11 amino acids. CDR3 bases: TGTGCTAGTGGTCAGTATCAGCCCCAGCATTTT. Translating gives CASGQYQPQHF.

This clonotype was detected a few times. The J gene is TRBJ2-7, the V gene TRBV7-2, with D maybe TRBD2 (6 bases). Germline CDR1 SGHTA, CDR2 FQGNSA. This CDR3 is built from 15 residues. Trimming removed 1 base from V and 2 bases from J, with 12 bases in between. This chain's CDR3 is CASSLVVSGTYEQYF. The DNA for the CDR3 is TGTGCCAGCAGCTTAGTTGTTAGCGGAACCTACGAGCAGTACTTC.

This chain uses TRBV14 with TRBJ2-7, with D unclear. Trimming left V 0 bases short and J 5 bases short, with 11 bases between. CDR1 and CDR2 from the germline V gene are SGHDN and FVKESK. The CDR3 runs 14 residues. In DNA form, the CDR3 reads TGTGCCAGCAGCCAAGATAACGGGTGGGACGAGCAGTACTTC. Translated, it gives CASSQDNGWDEQYF.

CDR3 residues: CAISESEGMNTEAFF. The DNA of the CDR3 is TGTGCCATCAGTGAGTCTGAAGGCATGAACACTGAAGCTTTCTTT. This chain joins TRBV10-3 and TRBJ1-1; no definite D call. Germline CDR1 and CDR2: ENHRY and SYGVKD. The length of the CDR3 is 15 residues. V was pared by 0 bases and J by 0 bases, with 8 bases between.

This clonotype has a handful of counts. V usage is TRBV5-1 and J usage is TRBJ2-7, with a weak D call TRBD1 (6 bases). Trimming took off 4 bases at V and 4 bases at J, with 21 bases between the two ends. The CDR3 spans 16 residues. Germline V gene sequence: CDR1 SGHRS, CDR2 YFSETQ. The CDR3 sequence: CASSKAQGYTEYEQYF. CDR3 bases: TGCGCCAGCAGCAAGGCACAGGGATACACGGAGTACGAGCAGTACTTC.

This clonotype came up many times. V and J are TRBV12-3 or TRBV12-4 and TRBJ2-3, with D tentatively TRBD2 (5 bases). The V and J ends lost 5 bases and 2 bases respectively, with 17 bases between them. This CDR3 comprises 16 residues. The CDR3: CASSPMGGLYTDTQYF. The CDR3 DNA sequence: TGTGCCAGCAGTCCCATGGGCGGGCTCTACACAGATACGCAGTATTTT.

The sample holds many counts of this clonotype. V is TRBV7-2 and J is TRBJ1-6; possible D gene TRBD1, 5 bases. With 5 bases removed from V and 7 bases from J, the gap between germline ends came to 9 bases. The CDR3 loop spans 13 amino acids. Germline V lookup: CDR1 SGHTA, CDR2 FQGNSA. In DNA, the CDR3 is TGTGCCAGCAGCCCAGGGACCAATTCACCCCTCCACTTT. It translates to CASSPGTNSPLHF. Using reference TRBV7-2 and TRBJ1-6 for the parts outside the CDR3, the full variable domain is GAGVSQSPSNKVTEKGKDVELRCDPISGHTALYWYRQSLGQGLEFLIYFQGNSAPDKSGLPSDRFSAERTGGSVSTLTIQRTQQEDSAVYLCASSPGTNSPLHFGNGTRLTVT.

This clonotype has a count of ten or more. The chain recombines TRBV20-1 with TRBJ2-7; D unresolved. CDR1 and CDR2 from the germline V gene are DFQATT and SNEGSKA (reference sequence). V lost 1 base and J 1 base, leaving 5 bases between the germline ends. The CDR3 has 12 residues. The CDR3 protein is CSARVISYEQYF. DNA for the CDR3: TGCAGTGCTAGAGTTATTTCCTACGAGCAGTACTTC.

This clonotype was observed at least ten times. The chain employs TRBV7-6 and TRBJ1-1, with D possibly being TRBD1 (5 bases). From germline, CDR1 is SGHVS and CDR2 FNYEAQ. The CDR3 runs 14 residues. The germline V and J ends were trimmed by 5 bases and 4 bases, with 14 bases remaining between them. The CDR3 region is CASSRDRLFTEAFF. The DNA of the CDR3 is TGTGCCAGCAGCCGGGACCGCCTCTTCACTGAAGCTTTCTTT.

This clonotype appeared many times. The chain carries TRBV12-5 and TRBJ1-5; no definite D call. CDR3 length equals 14 residues. Germline lookup yields CDR1 LGHNT and CDR2 FRNRAP. With 4 bases removed from V and 6 bases from J, the gap between germline ends came to 13 bases. This CDR3 is CASGSTTSRQPQHF. The CDR3 DNA follows: TGTGCTAGTGGTTCCACCACATCCCGTCAGCCCCAGCATTTT.

This clonotype came up a few times. The chain joins TRBV6-2 or TRBV6-3 to TRBJ2-1; TRBD1 might be the D (7 bases). From germline, CDR1 is MNHEY and CDR2 SVGEGT. This CDR3 is 15 amino acids long. Trimming cost V 6 bases and J 7 bases, with 19 bases left between them. For the CDR3, the DNA is TGTGCCAGCAGGGAGGGGGCCACCTCCTCAAATGAGCAGTTCTTC. It encodes CASREGATSSNEQFF.

There are many counts of this clonotype. The chain carries TRBV7-2 and TRBJ2-3; tentatively, D is TRBD2 (5 bases). V was shortened by 1 base and J by 1 base, with 15 bases between the two germline ends. Germline CDR1 and CDR2: SGHTA and FQGNSA. This CDR3 is 17 amino acids long. DNA for the CDR3: TGTGCCAGCAGCTTAGAAATGATAGCGTTGGGCACAGATACGCAGTATTTT. This gives the protein CASSLEMIALGTDTQYF.

CDR3 protein: CASSWTNEWAEAFF. The DNA for the CDR3 is TGTGCCAGCAGTTGGACGAATGAGTGGGCTGAAGCTTTCTTT. The chain is built from TRBV6-5 and TRBJ1-1; D ambiguous. V lost 4 bases and J 6 bases, leaving 15 bases between the germline ends. This CDR3 spans 14 amino acids. The germline CDR1 and CDR2 sequences are MNHEY and SVGAGI.

The V gene is TRBV20-1, the J gene TRBJ2-7; 10 bases agree with TRBD2. V shed 1 base, J shed 1 base, and the junction held 7 bases outside the gene matches. Germline V lookup: CDR1 DFQATT, CDR2 SNEGSKA (reference sequence). This CDR3 is 16 amino acids long. The CDR3 spells CSARAGTSALSYEQYF. CDR3 bases: TGCAGTGCTAGAGCCGGGACTAGCGCACTTTCCTACGAGCAGTACTTC.

This clonotype was counted only a few times. The chain couples TRBV4-1 to TRBJ2-2; no reliable D call. Per germline, CDR1 MGHRA and CDR2 YSYEKL. Trimming left V 5 bases short and J 8 bases short, with 6 bases between. This CDR3 contains 11 residues. CDR3 in amino acids: CASSFMGELFF. Written as DNA, the CDR3 is TGCGCCAGCAGCTTCATGGGGGAGCTGTTTTTT.

V is TRBV24-1 and J is TRBJ2-5; D unclear. CDR3 length: 11 residues. V shed 3 bases and J shed 6 bases, with 4 bases lying between them. Germline CDR1 KGHDR, CDR2 SFDVKD. The CDR3 sequence is CATSDSQTQYF. In DNA form, the CDR3 reads TGTGCCACCAGTGATAGCCAGACCCAGTACTTC.

V is TRBV7-6 and J is TRBJ1-1; 7 bases map to TRBD1. CDR3 length: 14 amino acids. CDR1 and CDR2 (germline): SGHVS, FNYEAQ. V dropped 6 bases and J dropped 3; count of bases not matched to a gene: 7. CDR3 DNA: TGTGCCAGCAGAACAGGGGTGCTGGACACTGAAGCTTTCTTT. Translation: CASRTGVLDTEAFF.